This T cell receptor beta chain was found in a study of CD8 T cells in ankylosing spondylitis. Overall study results and limits: A number of the motif variants had already been described in reactive arthritis synovial fluid and blood.

TCRdb fed the 5' RACE reads into MiXCR, producing one record per CDR3 protein. The sample comprises about 24,000 distinct CDR3 sequences, 10% to 15% of which are singletons, and about 35% rests with the top ten. This clonotype was found a few times. The antigen remains undetermined. Input material: blood. This TCR derives from a male donor with ankylosing spondylitis or in good health (not recorded which).

The DNA of the CDR3 is TGTGCCAGCGGGACAGACCGACAAGAGACCCAGTACTTC. Protein: CASGTDRQETQYF. This sequence joins TRBV6-1 and TRBJ2-5, with 7 nucleotides matching TRBD1. From germline, CDR1 is MNHNS and CDR2 SASEGT. Trimming at V came to 8 bases and at J to 2 bases, leaving 5 bases not matched to a gene. The CDR3 length is 13 residues.